This entry lists 3 T cell receptor beta chains sequenced from one sample in a study of cytomegalovirus exposure and HLA in healthy donors. The PCR made use of 60 Vbeta and 13 Jbeta primers. TCRdb's table, derived via immunoSEQ multiplex PCR, lists solely in-frame clones and lacks some. The sample shows roughly 39,000 clones, and about 1.2% sits with its ten largest clones. Sequences were obtained from PBMCs. All receptors come from a man in his thirties or forties in good health and CMV-seronegative.

The J gene is TRBJ2-1, the V gene TRBV6-6, with TRBD2 matching 7 bases. Trimming took 7 bases from V and 10 from J; bases not matched to a gene: 7. Germline V lookup: CDR1 MNHNY, CDR2 SVGAGI (reference sequence). The CDR3 totals 12 residues. CDR3 coding DNA: TGTGCCAGCACCCGAGGGAGGGTGGAGCAGTTCTTC. Its translation is CASTRGRVEQFF.

The rearrangement uses TRBV4-2 and TRBJ2-7; possible D gene TRBD2, 7 bases. Germline loops: CDR1 LGHNA, CDR2 YNFKEQ. V lost 0 bases, J lost 3 bases, and 21 bases lay in between. The CDR3 length is 18 residues. This CDR3 reads CASSQDRAWGGPNYEQYF. CDR3 nucleotides: TGTGCCAGCAGCCAAGACCGGGCTTGGGGGGGGCCTAACTACGAGCAGTACTTC.

The chain uses TRBV7-8 and TRBJ1-2; TRBD1 aligns across 7 bases. This CDR3 contains 13 residues. Germline CDR1 is SGHVS and CDR2 is FQNEAQ. Germline trimming cut 5 bases from V and 5 bases from J; bases unmatched to any gene: 5. In DNA form, the CDR3 reads TGTGCCAGCAGCGCGAGGGGGCTGTATGGCTACACCTTC. It codes for CASSARGLYGYTF.